Below are 24 T cell receptor beta chains sequenced from a single sample in a study of blood T cell repertoires in COVID-19. The assay was immunoSEQ multiplex PCR, and TCRdb's table has in-frame clones only and misses some. Among 150,000 or so clones listed, around 80% were seen once. The source material was peripheral blood. These receptors were collected from a woman aged 55-69 years with acute or convalescent COVID-19.

This clone was counted only a few times. This chain links TRBV29-1 with TRBJ1-2, with D perhaps matching TRBD1 (5 bases). The V end lost 6 bases, the J end lost 10 bases, and 18 bases lay between the germline ends. CDR3 length: 12 residues. Germline V gene lookup returns CDR1 SQVTM and CDR2 ANQGSEA. In nucleotides, the CDR3 is TGCAGCGTGGTTCAGGGAGGGATTGACTACACCTTC. It specifies CSVVQGGIDYTF. The full variable domain, in which reference TRBV29-1 and TRBJ1-2 provide the parts outside the CDR3, is SAVISQKPSRDICQRGTSLTIQCQVDSQVTMMFWYRQQPGQSLTLIATANQGSEATYESGFVIDKFPISRPNLTFSTLTVSNMSPEDSSIYLCSVVQGGIDYTFGSGTRLTVV.

This clone came up once. This sequence joins TRBV5-4 and TRBJ2-1; 11 bases match TRBD2. V gave up 4 bases and J gave up 4 bases; unmatched junction bases: 13. The CDR3 spans 18 residues. Germline V gene lookup returns CDR1 SGHNT and CDR2 YYREEE (reference sequence). The chain's CDR3 is CASSLPSGGTYPYNEQFF. The CDR3 DNA reads as TGTGCCAGCAGCCTGCCTAGCGGGGGGACGTACCCATACAATGAGCAGTTCTTC.

This clone turned up a few times. The chain carries TRBV5-1 and TRBJ2-1, with 10 bases aligning to TRBD1. After removal of 4 bases from V and 2 bases from J, the junction contained 3 bases not matched to a gene. There are 15 residues in the CDR3. The germline gives CDR1 SGHRS, CDR2 YFSETQ. The CDR3 reads CASSAGQGAYNEQFF. In DNA form, the CDR3 reads TGCGCCAGCAGCGCAGGACAGGGGGCCTACAATGAGCAGTTCTTC.

This clone was counted a single time. The V and J genes are TRBV6-5 and TRBJ1-2; TRBD1 matches at 7 bases. Germline V lookup: CDR1 MNHEY, CDR2 SVGAGI. J was trimmed by 4 bases and V by 0 bases; bases with no gene match: 8. This CDR3 comprises 16 residues. The CDR3 region has the DNA TGTGCCAGCAGTTACTCGGGCAAGGGGGCCTCCTATGGCTACACCTTC. Its protein product is CASSYSGKGASYGYTF.

The V call is TRBV5-6, the J call TRBJ1-2; TRBD1 is a possible D gene (6 bases). This CDR3 has 16 amino acids. Germline assignment: CDR1 SGHDT and CDR2 YYEEEE. The V end lost 6 bases, the J end lost 2 bases, and 20 bases lay between the germline ends. CDR3 in DNA: TGTGCCAGCACCAGGGCGGGCAGGGGAAACAACTATGGCTACACCTTC. Encoded protein: CASTRAGRGNNYGYTF.

The chain recombines TRBV6-5 with TRBJ2-5; D unclear. CDR3 length equals 14 residues. Germline assignment: CDR1 MNHEY and CDR2 SVGAGI. Trimming removed 4 bases from V and 2 bases from J, with 11 bases in between. The CDR3 region has the DNA TGTGCCAGCAGTTTCGCTAGTCGACAAGAGACCCAGTACTTC. Amino acids: CASSFASRQETQYF.

This chain connects TRBV4-2 to TRBJ2-5, with no clear D. CDR3 length equals 13 residues. Deletions cut 1 base from V and 5 bases from J, with 8 bases between. Germline V gene lookup returns CDR1 LGHNA and CDR2 YNFKEQ. The CDR3 sequence: CASSQGPGETQYF. The DNA of the CDR3 is TGTGCCAGCAGCCAAGGCCCCGGGGAGACCCAGTACTTC.

The V call is TRBV4-1, the J call TRBJ2-7; 7 bases fit TRBD1. The CDR3 contains 15 residues. Germline-derived CDR1 and CDR2 are MGHRA and YSYEKL. Trimming at V came to 0 bases and at J to 2 bases, leaving 4 bases not matched to a gene. The CDR3 loop is CASSQETGSAYEQYF. CDR3 DNA sequence: TGCGCCAGCAGCCAAGAGACAGGGTCGGCCTACGAGCAGTACTTC.

The chain carries TRBV19 and TRBJ1-1, with 8 positions matching TRBD1. The V segment lost 5 bases and the J segment 4 bases; nucleotides outside the gene matches: 3. Germline V gene data show CDR1 as LNHDA and CDR2 as SQIVND (reference sequence). This CDR3 region has 13 residues. Here the CDR3 reads CASSSDRGTEAFF. CDR3 bases: TGTGCCAGTAGTTCCGACAGGGGCACTGAAGCTTTCTTT.

This chain joins TRBV19 and TRBJ2-6; TRBD1 agrees at 7 bases. CDR1 and CDR2 (germline): LNHDA, SQIVND (reference sequence). The CDR3 extends over 14 amino acids. The junction had 2 bases not matched to a gene; V was cut back by 5 bases and J by 4 bases. The CDR3 region is CASSDRAGANVLTF. CDR3 in DNA: TGTGCCAGTAGTGACAGGGCCGGGGCCAACGTCCTGACTTTC.

The CDR3 reads CASSDHGTVLSYEQYF. Here the CDR3 DNA reads TGTGCCAGCAGTGACCACGGGACAGTTCTTTCCTACGAGCAGTACTTC. The chain recombines TRBV6-1 with TRBJ2-7; 7 bases align to TRBD1. The germline V gene has CDR1 MNHNS and CDR2 SASEGT. Trimming removed 3 bases from V and 1 base from J; junction bases left unmatched: 9. The CDR3 length is 16 residues.

This clone was seen once. The chain carries TRBV6-5 and TRBJ1-2, with 7 bases identical to TRBD1. The J segment lost 2 bases and the V segment lost 0 bases, leaving 3 bases of the junction unmatched. The length of the CDR3 is 15 residues. CDR1 is MNHEY and CDR2 is SVGAGI in the germline V gene. The CDR3 loop is CASSYSTGLNYGYTF. The CDR3 DNA reads as TGTGCCAGCAGTTACTCGACAGGGCTCAACTATGGCTACACCTTC.

The chain combines TRBV7-9 with TRBJ2-1; D is possibly TRBD1 (5 bases). The CDR3 is 14 residues long. Trimming took off 1 base at V and 6 bases at J, with 10 bases between the two ends. Looked up from germline, CDR1 is SEHNR and CDR2 is FQNEAQ (reference sequence). The DNA for the CDR3 is TGTGCCAGCAGCTTAGTAGGAGACAGCAATGAGCAGTTCTTC. Translation: CASSLVGDSNEQFF. Together with reference TRBV7-9 and TRBJ2-1, the CDR3 gives the full variable domain: DTGVSQNPRHKITKRGQNVTFRCDPISEHNRLYWYRQTLGQGPEFLTYFQNEAQLEKSRLLSDRFSAERPKGSFSTLEIQRTEQGDSAMYLCASSLVGDSNEQFFGPGTRLTVL.

This sequence joins TRBV7-9 and TRBJ2-7; possible D gene TRBD2, 5 bases. This CDR3 has 13 amino acids. Trimming shortened V by 3 bases and J by 2 bases, and 8 bases separated the two germline ends. Germline-derived CDR1 and CDR2 are SEHNR and FQNEAQ (reference sequence). The CDR3 region has the DNA TGTGCCAGCAGCTTGGGGAGTCCCTACGAGCAGTACTTC. Its translation: CASSLGSPYEQYF.

J is TRBJ2-5 and V is TRBV7-3; D perhaps matches TRBD1 (6 bases). Trimming removed 0 bases at V and 2 bases at J, with 10 bases between. CDR1 and CDR2 from the germline V gene are SGHTA and FQGTGA. CDR3 length equals 15 residues. The CDR3 bases are TGTGCCAGCAGCTTAACGTGGACAGTTCAAGAGACCCAGTACTTC. This gives the protein CASSLTWTVQETQYF.

The chain combines TRBV9 with TRBJ2-3, with 7 bases aligning to TRBD1. Germline V CDR1 and CDR2: SGDLS, YYNGEE. Trimming removed 4 bases from V and 1 base from J; junction bases left unmatched: 6. The CDR3 loop spans 15 amino acids. The chain's CDR3 is CASSPTTGRTDTQYF. DNA for the CDR3: TGTGCCAGCAGCCCCACGACAGGGCGCACAGATACGCAGTATTTT.

The V gene is TRBV14, the J gene TRBJ2-7; 7 bases map to TRBD2. V was clipped by 4 bases and J by 1 base; unmatched bases: 7. CDR3 length: 15 residues. Germline V CDR1 and CDR2: SGHDN, FVKESK. The CDR3 here is CASSRRTRWSYEQYF. Written as DNA, the CDR3 is TGTGCCAGCAGCCGCCGGACTAGGTGGTCCTACGAGCAGTACTTC.

The chain combines TRBV4-1 with TRBJ2-7; the match to TRBD1 covers 7 bases. This CDR3 contains 16 residues. Germline CDR1 reads MGHRA; CDR2 reads YSYEKL. V shed 0 bases and J 2 bases; nucleotides not matched to a gene: 7. The CDR3 DNA is TGCGCCAGCAGCCAAGAAATTGGGACAGCAACCTACGAGCAGTACTTC. It yields the protein CASSQEIGTATYEQYF.

The chain has TRBV25-1 and TRBJ1-1; TRBD1 aligns across 11 bases. With 1 base clipped from V and 4 bases from J, the junction kept 5 bases outside the gene matches. CDR3 length equals 16 residues. Germline V gene sequence: CDR1 MGHDK, CDR2 SYGVNS. CDR3 DNA: TGTGCCAGCAGTGAATGGACAGGGGGCGCGGGCACTGAAGCTTTCTTT. Its protein product is CASSEWTGGAGTEAFF.

CDR3 loop: CATSDLGTVVPRYGYTF. CDR3 in DNA: TGTGCCACCAGTGATTTAGGGACAGTAGTTCCTCGCTATGGCTACACCTTC. This rearrangement joins TRBV24-1 to TRBJ1-2, with TRBD1 matching over 7 bases. The germline CDR1 and CDR2 sequences are KGHDR and SFDVKD. The ends lost 1 base at V and 4 bases at J; junction bases unmatched: 11. This CDR3 contains 17 residues.

The chain couples TRBV9 to TRBJ2-7, with 8 bases matching TRBD1. V shed 0 bases, J shed 3 bases, and the junction held 8 bases outside the gene matches. The CDR3 has 16 amino acids. Germline V lookup: CDR1 SGDLS, CDR2 YYNGEE. This chain's CDR3 is CASSVGGQGGFYEQYF. The CDR3 nucleotides are TGTGCCAGCAGCGTAGGAGGACAGGGCGGCTTCTACGAGCAGTACTTC.

The chain joins TRBV18 to TRBJ2-5, with D possibly TRBD2 on 6 matching bases. The CDR3 runs to 14 residues. The V end lost 1 base, the J end lost 0 bases, and 6 bases lay between the germline ends. Per germline, CDR1 KGHSH and CDR2 LQKENI. The CDR3 DNA is TGTGCCAGCTCACCACGGGGGGACCAAGAGACCCAGTACTTC. Its protein product is CASSPRGDQETQYF.

The V gene is TRBV28, the J gene TRBJ2-2, with D maybe TRBD1 (6 bases). The CDR3 sequence is 19 residues long. CDR1 is MDHEN, CDR2 SYDVKM, per germline. V was cut by 4 bases and J by 4 bases, with 25 bases left in between. For the CDR3, the DNA is TGTGCCAGCAGTTCCCCCCGAGGCACAGGGAAGGCGGGCACCGGGGAGCTGTTTTTT. This codes for CASSSPRGTGKAGTGELFF.

The chain has TRBV9 and TRBJ1-6, with a weak D call TRBD1 (6 bases). CDR3 length: 18 residues. Trimming removed 3 bases at V and 4 bases at J, with 20 bases between. From germline, CDR1 is SGDLS and CDR2 YYNGEE. CDR3 residues: CASSASLGTSGYNSPLHF. CDR3 nucleotides: TGTGCCAGCAGCGCGAGCCTTGGGACATCTGGATATAATTCACCCCTCCACTTT.